A single sample is the source of the 5 T cell receptor beta chains below, sequenced in a study of shared clonotypes between healthy human individuals. Clones were sequenced by immunoSEQ multiplex PCR, and TCRdb holds only the in-frame ones, with some missing. The sample consists of 2 million to 2.5 million clones, 85% to 95% of them appearing once. Material: naive CD4+ T cells from PBMCs. Stated subset: CD45RA+ positively selected. Receptor source: a man younger than 35 in good health. Some clones in this sample may be carry-over from other donors' samples.

The chain employs TRBV28 and TRBJ2-2, with D unresolved. The germline V gene encodes CDR1 MDHEN and CDR2 SYDVKM. The CDR3 length is 12 residues. Trimming removed 8 bases at V and 6 bases at J, with 10 bases between. In DNA form, the CDR3 reads TGTGCCAGCCGTCAGAGCGCCGGGGAGCTGTTTTTT. As protein: CASRQSAGELFF.

This sequence joins TRBV5-4 and TRBJ1-2, with 9 positions matching TRBD1. The CDR3 spans 15 residues. The V and J ends lost 2 bases and 8 bases, in that order; junction bases with no gene match: 10. Germline V CDR1 and CDR2: SGHNT, YYREEE (reference sequence). This CDR3 reads CASSFPGQGPEGYTF. DNA for the CDR3: TGTGCCAGCAGCTTCCCAGGACAGGGGCCGGAGGGCTACACCTTC.

The rearrangement uses TRBV11-2 and TRBJ2-7, with a possible D match to TRBD1 (6 bases). The CDR3 consists of 15 residues. The germline V and J ends were trimmed by 10 bases and 0 bases, with 19 bases remaining between them. Germline-derived CDR1 and CDR2 are SGHAT and FQNNGV. The CDR3 loop is CATRRAGTSSYEQYF. CDR3 bases: TGTGCCACCCGTCGCGCCGGGACAAGCTCCTACGAGCAGTACTTC.

This clone was detected only once. The sample contains more than one DNA sequence encoding this CDR3. V and J are TRBV28 and TRBJ2-2; 8 bases are shared with TRBD1. This CDR3 contains 15 residues. With V trimmed by 4 bases and J by 5 bases, 6 bases remained unmatched. CDR1 and CDR2 (germline): MDHEN, SYDVKM. CDR3 nucleotides: TGTGCCAGCAGTTCCCGGACAGGGCGGACCGGGGAGCTGTTTTTT. It encodes CASSSRTGRTGELFF.

The V gene is TRBV6-5, the J gene TRBJ1-5; TRBD1 matches 9 bases. The CDR3 runs 14 residues. Germline CDR1 is MNHEY and CDR2 is SVGAGI. Unmatched junction bases numbered 3, after V lost 5 bases and J lost 4 bases. This chain's CDR3 is CASSQTGGNQPQHF. The CDR3 region has the DNA TGTGCCAGCAGTCAGACAGGGGGGAATCAGCCCCAGCATTTT.